This T cell receptor beta chain was profiled in a study of CD8+ T cells in alopecia areata. CDR3 length: 12 amino acids. Germline V gene data show CDR1 as SQVTM and CDR2 as ANQGSEA. Trimming shortened V by 0 bases and J by 6 bases, and 8 bases separated the two germline ends. Treatment indicated: oral pan-JAK inhibitor, 5-10 mg twice daily. Lesional scalp punch biopsies and peripheral blood were collected from alopecia areata patients. Study-wide points: Tofacitinib produced a significant decrease in scalp clonality and in expanded CD8+ clones among the top 100. Amid tofacitinib therapy, many expanded lesional clones stayed present in scalp and blood.

Points on this clone: Its antigen is undetermined.

It was cDNA, reverse transcribed from extracted RNA, that served as the sequencing template. Sequencing used immunoSEQ multiplex PCR; TCRdb keeps in-frame clones, though not all of them. The repertoire has around 120,000 clones, roughly 58% of them found once; the top ten carry approximately 31%. The specimen comprised CD8+ T cells sorted from blood, sampled at week 4, from a patient treated with tofacitinib. This rearrangement joins TRBV29-1 to TRBJ1-1, with D uncertain. This sequence was found in a human donor with alopecia areata. CDR3 loop: CSVEDLQAEAFF. CDR3 bases: TGCAGCGTTGAAGATCTTCAGGCTGAAGCTTTCTTT.